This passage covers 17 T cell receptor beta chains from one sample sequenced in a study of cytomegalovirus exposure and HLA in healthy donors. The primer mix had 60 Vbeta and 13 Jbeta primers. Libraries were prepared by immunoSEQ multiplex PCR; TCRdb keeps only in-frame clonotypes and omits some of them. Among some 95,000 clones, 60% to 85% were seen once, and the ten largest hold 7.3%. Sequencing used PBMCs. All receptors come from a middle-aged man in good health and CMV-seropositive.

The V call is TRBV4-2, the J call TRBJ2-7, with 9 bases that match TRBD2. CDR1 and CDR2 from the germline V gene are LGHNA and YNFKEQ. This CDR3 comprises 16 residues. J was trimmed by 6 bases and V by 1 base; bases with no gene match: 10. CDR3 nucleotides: TGTGCCAGCAGCCAAGCGGAACTAGCGGGCGCCGTCGAGCAGTACTTC. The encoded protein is CASSQAELAGAVEQYF.

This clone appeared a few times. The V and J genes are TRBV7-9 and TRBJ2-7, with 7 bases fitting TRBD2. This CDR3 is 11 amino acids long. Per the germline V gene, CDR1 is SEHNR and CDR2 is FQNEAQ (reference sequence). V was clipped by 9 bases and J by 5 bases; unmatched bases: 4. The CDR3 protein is CASRRGDEQYF. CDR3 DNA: TGTGCCAGTCGCCGGGGGGACGAGCAGTACTTC.

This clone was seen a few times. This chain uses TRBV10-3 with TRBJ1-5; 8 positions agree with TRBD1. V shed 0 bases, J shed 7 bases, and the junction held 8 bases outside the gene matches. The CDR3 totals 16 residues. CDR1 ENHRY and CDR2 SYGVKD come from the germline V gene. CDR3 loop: CAISESGQGELQPQHF. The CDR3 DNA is TGTGCCATCAGTGAGTCAGGACAGGGAGAGTTACAGCCCCAGCATTTT.

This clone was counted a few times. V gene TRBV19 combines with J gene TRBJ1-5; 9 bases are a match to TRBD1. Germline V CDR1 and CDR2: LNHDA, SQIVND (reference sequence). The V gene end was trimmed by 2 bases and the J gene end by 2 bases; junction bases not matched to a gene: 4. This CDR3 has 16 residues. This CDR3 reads CASSIPGDRGNQPQHF. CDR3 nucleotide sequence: TGTGCCAGTAGTATACCTGGGGACAGGGGCAATCAGCCCCAGCATTTT. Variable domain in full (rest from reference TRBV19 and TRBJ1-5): DGGITQSPKYLFRKEGQNVTLSCEQNLNHDAMYWYRQDPGQGLRLIYYSQIVNDFQKGDIAEGYSVSREKKESFPLTVTSAQKNPTAFYLCASSIPGDRGNQPQHFGDGTRLSIL.

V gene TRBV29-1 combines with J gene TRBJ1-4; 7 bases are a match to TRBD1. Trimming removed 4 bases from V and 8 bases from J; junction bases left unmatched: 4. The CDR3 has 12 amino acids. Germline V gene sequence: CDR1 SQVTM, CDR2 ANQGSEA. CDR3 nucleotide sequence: TGCAGCGTTGTGACAGGGATGGAAAAACTGTTTTTT. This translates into CSVVTGMEKLFF. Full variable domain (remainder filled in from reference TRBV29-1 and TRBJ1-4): SAVISQKPSRDICQRGTSLTIQCQVDSQVTMMFWYRQQPGQSLTLIATANQGSEATYESGFVIDKFPISRPNLTFSTLTVSNMSPEDSSIYLCSVVTGMEKLFFGSGTQLSVL.

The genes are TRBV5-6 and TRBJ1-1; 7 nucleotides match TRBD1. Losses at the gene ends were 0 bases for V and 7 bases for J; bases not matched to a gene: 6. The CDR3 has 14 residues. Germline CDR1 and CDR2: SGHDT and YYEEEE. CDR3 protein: CASSLGTGTREAFF. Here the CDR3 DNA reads TGTGCCAGCAGCTTGGGGACAGGAACGCGTGAAGCTTTCTTT.

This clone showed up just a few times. Written as DNA, the CDR3 is TGTGCCAGTAGTTCCGGGACAGCAATATCTTACAATGAGCAGTTCTTC. It specifies CASSSGTAISYNEQFF. The chain recombines TRBV19 with TRBJ2-1; 7 nucleotides agree with TRBD1. Germline CDR1 reads LNHDA; CDR2 reads SQIVND (reference sequence). The CDR3 runs to 16 residues. Trimming removed 5 bases from V and 4 bases from J; junction bases left unmatched: 11.

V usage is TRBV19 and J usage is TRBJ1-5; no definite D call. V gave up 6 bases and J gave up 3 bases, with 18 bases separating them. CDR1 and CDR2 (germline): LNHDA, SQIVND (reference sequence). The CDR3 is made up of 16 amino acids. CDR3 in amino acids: CASSPFRQANNQPQHF. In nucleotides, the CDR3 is TGTGCCAGTAGCCCCTTCCGGCAGGCGAACAATCAGCCCCAGCATTTT.

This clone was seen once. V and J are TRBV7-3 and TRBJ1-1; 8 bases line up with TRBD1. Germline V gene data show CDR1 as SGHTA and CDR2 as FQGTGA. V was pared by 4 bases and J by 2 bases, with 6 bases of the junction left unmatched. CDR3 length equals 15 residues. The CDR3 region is CASSSTGGGNTEAFF. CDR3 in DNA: TGTGCCAGCAGCTCTACAGGGGGAGGTAACACTGAAGCTTTCTTT.

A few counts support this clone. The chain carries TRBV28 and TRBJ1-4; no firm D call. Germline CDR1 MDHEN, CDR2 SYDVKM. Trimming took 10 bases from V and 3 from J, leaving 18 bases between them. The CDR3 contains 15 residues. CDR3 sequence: CATRLMGGSNEKLFF. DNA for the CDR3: TGTGCCACCAGATTAATGGGAGGATCTAATGAAAAACTGTTTTTT.

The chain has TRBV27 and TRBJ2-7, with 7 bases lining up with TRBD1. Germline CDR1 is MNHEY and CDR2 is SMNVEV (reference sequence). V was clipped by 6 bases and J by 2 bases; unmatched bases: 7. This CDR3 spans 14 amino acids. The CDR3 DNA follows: TGTGCCAGCAGCCCTCCCCAGGGGGCCTACGAGCAGTACTTC. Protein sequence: CASSPPQGAYEQYF.

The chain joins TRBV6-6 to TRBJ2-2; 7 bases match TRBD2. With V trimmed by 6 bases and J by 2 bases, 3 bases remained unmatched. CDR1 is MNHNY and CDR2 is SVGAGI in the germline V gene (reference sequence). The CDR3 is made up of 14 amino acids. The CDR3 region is CASRGTTNTGELFF. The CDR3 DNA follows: TGTGCCAGCAGGGGGACTACTAACACCGGGGAGCTGTTTTTT.

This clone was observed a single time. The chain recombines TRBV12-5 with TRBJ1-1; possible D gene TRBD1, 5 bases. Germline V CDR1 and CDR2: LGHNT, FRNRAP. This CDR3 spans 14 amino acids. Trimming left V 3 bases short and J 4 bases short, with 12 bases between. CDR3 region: CASGFGQGFTEAFF. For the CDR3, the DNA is TGTGCTAGTGGTTTCGGCCAGGGATTCACTGAAGCTTTCTTT.

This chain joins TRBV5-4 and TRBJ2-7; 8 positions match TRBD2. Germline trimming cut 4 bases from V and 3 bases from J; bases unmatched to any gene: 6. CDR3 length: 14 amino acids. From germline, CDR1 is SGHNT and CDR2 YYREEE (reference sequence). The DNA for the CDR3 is TGTGCCAGCAGCACGGGAGGGGGAGGCTACGAGCAGTACTTC. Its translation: CASSTGGGGYEQYF.

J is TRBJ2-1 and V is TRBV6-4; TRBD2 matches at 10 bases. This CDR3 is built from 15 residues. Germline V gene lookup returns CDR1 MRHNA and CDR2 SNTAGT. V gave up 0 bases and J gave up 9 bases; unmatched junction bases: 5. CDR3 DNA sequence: TGTGCCAGCAGTGACTCGAGCGGGGGGGTTTTTGAGCAGTTCTTC. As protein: CASSDSSGGVFEQFF.

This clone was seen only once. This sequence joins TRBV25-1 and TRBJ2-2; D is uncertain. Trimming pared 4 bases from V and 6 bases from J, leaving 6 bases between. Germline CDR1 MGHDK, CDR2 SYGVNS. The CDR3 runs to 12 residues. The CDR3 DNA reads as TGTGCCAGCAGTGTAGAAGCCGGGGAGCTGTTTTTT. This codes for CASSVEAGELFF. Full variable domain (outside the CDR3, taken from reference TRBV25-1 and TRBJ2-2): EADIYQTPRYLVIGTGKKITLECSQTMGHDKMYWYQQDPGMELHLIHYSYGVNSTEKGDLSSESTVSRIRTEHFPLTLESARPSHTSQYLCASSVEAGELFFGEGSRLTVL.

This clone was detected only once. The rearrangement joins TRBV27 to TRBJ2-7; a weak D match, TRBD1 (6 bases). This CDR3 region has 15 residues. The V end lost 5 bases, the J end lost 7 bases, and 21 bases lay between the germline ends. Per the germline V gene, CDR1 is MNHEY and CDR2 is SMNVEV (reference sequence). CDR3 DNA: TGTGCCAGCAGTCCCTCAGGGGTAGGGGTTTTGGAGCAGTACTTC. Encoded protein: CASSPSGVGVLEQYF.